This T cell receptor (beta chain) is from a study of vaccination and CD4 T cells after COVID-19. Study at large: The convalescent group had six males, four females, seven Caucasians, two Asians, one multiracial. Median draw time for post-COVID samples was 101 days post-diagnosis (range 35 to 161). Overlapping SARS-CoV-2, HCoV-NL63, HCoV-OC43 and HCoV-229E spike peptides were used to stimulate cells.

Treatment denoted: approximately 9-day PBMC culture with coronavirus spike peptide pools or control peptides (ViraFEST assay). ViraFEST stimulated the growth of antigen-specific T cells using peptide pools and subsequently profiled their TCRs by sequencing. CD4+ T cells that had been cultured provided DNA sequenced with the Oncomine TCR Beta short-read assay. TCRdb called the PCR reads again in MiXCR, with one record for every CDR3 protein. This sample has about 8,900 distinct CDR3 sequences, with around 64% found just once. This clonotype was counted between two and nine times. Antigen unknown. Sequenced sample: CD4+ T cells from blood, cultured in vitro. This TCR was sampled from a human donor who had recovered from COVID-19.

The CDR3 sequence is CASSLESSYNSPLHF. Written as DNA, the CDR3 is TGTGCCAGCAGCCTCGAGAGCTCCTATAATTCACCCCTCCACTTT. The chain links TRBV6-1 to TRBJ1-6; D is undetermined. Germline CDR1 is MNHNS and CDR2 is SASEGT. CDR3 length: 15 amino acids. V lost 6 bases, J lost 0 bases, and 9 bases lay in between.